These 28 T cell receptor beta chains originate from one sample sequenced in a study of blood T cell repertoires in COVID-19. Sequenced by immunoSEQ multiplex PCR; TCRdb stores in-frame clones only, minus some. The table records some 25,000 clones, 85% to 90% of them present only once. Sequenced sample: peripheral blood. These receptor sequences come from a human donor in a cohort sampled during active COVID-19.

This clone is a singleton in its sample. The V and J genes are TRBV7-2 and TRBJ2-7; perhaps TRBD2 as D (5 bases). Deletions cut 1 base from V and 4 bases from J, with 17 bases between. The CDR3 length is 16 residues. Germline lookup yields CDR1 SGHTA and CDR2 FQGNSA. The CDR3 DNA reads as TGTGCCAGCAGCTTAGGATCCAGCGGACTCCCTTACGAGCAGTACTTC. It is translated as CASSLGSSGLPYEQYF.

V gene TRBV5-1 combines with J gene TRBJ2-5, with D maybe TRBD1 (6 bases). The CDR3 totals 13 residues. Germline CDR1 reads SGHRS; CDR2 reads YFSETQ. Between the trimmed V and J ends, which lost 2 bases and 2 bases, there was a span of 7 bases. The CDR3 region has the DNA TGCGCCAGCAGCTTCACAGGGCAAGAGACCCAGTACTTC. Translating it yields CASSFTGQETQYF.

This chain uses TRBV5-1 with TRBJ2-1; TRBD2 agrees at 11 bases. V lost 0 bases and J lost 5; bases outside the gene matches: 1. Germline-derived CDR1 and CDR2 are SGHRS and YFSETQ. The CDR3 extends over 15 amino acids. CDR3 coding DNA: TGCGCCAGCAGCTTGGGACTAGCGGGAAACAATGAGCAGTTCTTC. Amino acid sequence: CASSLGLAGNNEQFF.

The J gene is TRBJ1-6, the V gene TRBV2; D not certain. Germline values: CDR1 SNHLY, CDR2 FYNNEI. V was pared by 9 bases and J by 7 bases, with 13 bases between. The CDR3 is 13 residues long. This CDR3 reads CASLGEGNSPLHF. The DNA of the CDR3 is TGTGCCAGTCTGGGAGAAGGAAATTCACCCCTCCACTTT.

The CDR3 DNA reads as TGCGCCACCACAGCTATTCGAACCTACGAGCAGTACTTC. This translates into CATTAIRTYEQYF. The J gene is TRBJ2-7, the V gene TRBV23-1; unclear D gene. TRBV23-1 falls under the ORF class, with uncertain function. Between the trimmed V and J ends, which lost 10 bases and 2 bases, there was a span of 15 bases. The CDR3 has 13 residues.

The chain joins TRBV4-3 to TRBJ2-3; possibly TRBD2 for D (5 bases). The CDR3 spans 15 residues. V dropped 0 bases and J dropped 6 bases, with 13 bases sitting between them. Germline V gene data show CDR1 as LGHNA and CDR2 as YSLEER. The CDR3 nucleotides are TGCGCCAGCAGCCAAGAAAGAGGGTCCGTTGATACGCAGTATTTT. Amino acid sequence: CASSQERGSVDTQYF.

This rearrangement joins TRBV7-6 to TRBJ1-1; possible D gene TRBD1, 6 bases. The length of the CDR3 is 15 residues. Trimming pared 2 bases from V and 7 bases from J, leaving 17 bases between. CDR1 is SGHVS, CDR2 FNYEAQ, per germline. The CDR3 DNA reads TGTGCCAGCAGCTTATTTTCCCAGACAGGTTTTGAAGCTTTCTTT. Protein product: CASSLFSQTGFEAFF.

Only one count was recorded for this clone. The CDR3 loop reads CASSFELAWYNEQFF. In DNA form, the CDR3 reads TGTGCCAGTAGTTTCGAACTAGCGTGGTACAATGAGCAGTTCTTC. V usage is TRBV19 and J usage is TRBJ2-1, with 7 bases lining up with TRBD2. The CDR3 extends over 15 amino acids. Germline loops: CDR1 LNHDA, CDR2 SQIVND (reference sequence). Trimming took 5 bases from V and 4 from J; bases not matched to a gene: 8. The whole variable domain, filled in from reference TRBV19 and TRBJ2-1, reads DGGITQSPKYLFRKEGQNVTLSCEQNLNHDAMYWYRQDPGQGLRLIYYSQIVNDFQKGDIAEGYSVSREKKESFPLTVTSAQKNPTAFYLCASSFELAWYNEQFFGPGTRLTVL.

This chain connects TRBV9 to TRBJ2-6, with D perhaps matching TRBD2 (6 bases). The germline gives CDR1 SGDLS, CDR2 YYNGEE. V lost 0 bases and J 2 bases, leaving 12 bases between the germline ends. This CDR3 comprises 17 residues. The chain's CDR3 is CASSVATRGTGANVLTF. The CDR3 DNA sequence: TGTGCCAGCAGCGTAGCTACCCGGGGGACTGGGGCCAACGTCCTGACTTTC.

This rearrangement joins TRBV28 to TRBJ2-7; D is perhaps TRBD2 (5 bases). Germline V gene data show CDR1 as MDHEN and CDR2 as SYDVKM. The CDR3 runs to 17 residues. V lost 3 bases to trimming and J lost 0 bases, with 18 bases between them. The DNA of the CDR3 is TGTGCCAGCAGTTTCCTTCCGGACTCCTTAAGCTCCTACGAGCAGTACTTC. Amino acid sequence: CASSFLPDSLSSYEQYF.

The rearrangement joins TRBV3-1 (or the pseudogene TRBV3-2) to TRBJ1-2; D unclear. Germline loops: CDR1 LGHDT, CDR2 YNNKEL (reference sequence). The V gene lost 0 bases and the J gene lost 4 bases, with 9 bases spanning the gap. The CDR3 is 14 residues long. The CDR3 sequence is CASSQDPGIYGYTF. CDR3 nucleotide sequence: TGTGCCAGCAGCCAAGATCCCGGGATCTATGGCTACACCTTC.

In DNA, the CDR3 is TGTGCCAGCAGCAGGACTTCATCCAATGAGCAGTTCTTC. It codes for CASSRTSSNEQFF. The chain carries TRBV7-2 and TRBJ2-1; the D gene is possibly TRBD2 (5 bases). Germline loops: CDR1 SGHTA, CDR2 FQGNSA. CDR3 size: 13 residues. V lost 5 bases, J lost 6 bases, and 11 bases lay in between.

This clone was detected a few times. The chain recombines TRBV5-5 with TRBJ2-7; 8 positions agree with TRBD2. This CDR3 has 12 amino acids. Germline-derived CDR1 and CDR2 are SGHKS and YYEKEE (reference sequence). V was clipped by 1 base and J by 6 bases; unmatched bases: 0. This CDR3 is CASSLSGGEQYF. CDR3 nucleotides: TGTGCCAGCAGCTTGAGCGGGGGCGAGCAGTACTTC.

The chain employs TRBV2 and TRBJ1-4, with TRBD1 as a possible D gene (6 bases). V dropped 8 bases and J dropped 6 bases, with 16 bases sitting between them. Germline CDR1 reads SNHLY; CDR2 reads FYNNEI. The length of the CDR3 is 14 residues. The CDR3 here is CASGGAGADEKLFF. For the CDR3, the DNA is TGTGCCAGCGGGGGGGCGGGGGCGGATGAAAAACTGTTTTTT.

The chain uses TRBV14 and TRBJ2-2; possibly TRBD1 for D (6 bases). Deletions cut 3 bases from V and 1 base from J, with 12 bases between. This CDR3 contains 16 residues. Germline CDR1 and CDR2: SGHDN and FVKESK. In DNA, the CDR3 is TGTGCCAGCAGCCAGTACAGGGATCGGAACACCGGGGAGCTGTTTTTT. This gives the protein CASSQYRDRNTGELFF.

The gene calls are TRBV6-4 and TRBJ2-3; 11 nucleotides line up with TRBD2. The CDR3 loop spans 18 amino acids. V shed 0 bases, J shed 2 bases, and the junction held 7 bases outside the gene matches. The germline CDR1 and CDR2 sequences are MRHNA and SNTAGT. In DNA, the CDR3 is TGTGCCAGCAGTGACTCGCTCGAGACTAGCGGGGCCACAGATACGCAGTATTTT. Translated: CASSDSLETSGATDTQYF.

The CDR3 bases are TGCACCAGCAGCCAAGGGGGCCCTAACTTCCCCAATCGCGAGCAGTTCTTC. It is translated as CTSSQGGPNFPNREQFF. The gene calls are TRBV1 and TRBJ2-1; no check of the table's D call, TRBD1, against the DNA was made. TRBV1 is listed as a pseudogene. The CDR3 runs to 17 residues.

The chain uses TRBV12-3 or TRBV12-4 and TRBJ1-1; D is ambiguous. The CDR3 covers 13 residues. The V and J ends lost 10 bases and 3 bases respectively, with 15 bases between them. The CDR3 reads CATPGLADTEAFF. The CDR3 DNA is TGTGCCACCCCAGGTCTAGCAGACACTGAAGCTTTCTTT.

The chain recombines TRBV7-2 with TRBJ2-3; 12 bases are shared with TRBD2. CDR1 and CDR2 from the germline V gene are SGHTA and FQGNSA. Trimming at V came to 2 bases and at J to 4 bases, leaving 4 bases not matched to a gene. CDR3 length: 16 amino acids. The CDR3 DNA reads as TGTGCCAGCAGCTTACTAGCGGGAGGGCCGGCAGATACGCAGTATTTT. Translating gives CASSLLAGGPADTQYF.

The chain couples TRBV2 to TRBJ2-2; 9 bases are shared with TRBD1. The germline gives CDR1 SNHLY, CDR2 FYNNEI. The CDR3 loop spans 14 amino acids. Trimming at V came to 5 bases and at J to 7 bases, leaving 5 bases not matched to a gene. CDR3 nucleotides: TGTGCCAGCAGTCTTGGACAGGGGTACGGGGAGCTGTTTTTT. Its translation: CASSLGQGYGELFF.

The chain links TRBV5-5 to TRBJ2-3; D is unclear. The CDR3 sequence is 14 residues long. With 0 bases removed from V and 2 bases from J, the gap between germline ends came to 7 bases. Germline lookup yields CDR1 SGHKS and CDR2 YYEKEE (reference sequence). The CDR3 protein is CASSLVVATDTQYF. In DNA form, the CDR3 reads TGTGCCAGCAGCTTGGTTGTGGCCACAGATACGCAGTATTTT. The full variable domain, in which reference TRBV5-5 and TRBJ2-3 provide the parts outside the CDR3, is DAGVTQSPTHLIKTRGQQVTLRCSPISGHKSVSWYQQVLGQGPQFIFQYYEKEERGRGNFPDRFSARQFPNYSSELNVNALLLGDSALYLCASSLVVATDTQYFGPGTRLTVL.

The J gene is TRBJ1-2, the V gene TRBV19, with unresolved D. Germline V gene data show CDR1 as LNHDA and CDR2 as SQIVND (reference sequence). V gave up 4 bases and J gave up 2 bases, with 14 bases separating them. CDR3 length: 15 amino acids. The CDR3 bases are TGTGCCAGTAGTACCAATGGCCGCGGCAACTATGGCTACACCTTC. Protein sequence: CASSTNGRGNYGYTF.

The chain couples TRBV7-9 to TRBJ1-2, with TRBD1 identical over 12 bases. Germline V gene sequence: CDR1 SEHNR, CDR2 FQNEAQ (reference sequence). The CDR3 length is 14 residues. Trimming removed 5 bases from V and 5 bases from J; junction bases left unmatched: 3. The chain's CDR3 is CASSKGQGAYGYTF. The CDR3 DNA is TGTGCCAGCAGCAAGGGACAGGGGGCATATGGCTACACCTTC.

The chain joins TRBV7-2 to TRBJ1-6; tentatively, D is TRBD1 (5 bases). The V end was cut by 3 bases, the J end by 6 bases, with 24 bases between. The V gene's germline CDR1 is SGHTA and CDR2 FQGNSA. This CDR3 region has 19 residues. The CDR3 coding sequence is TGTGCCAGCAGCTTCCCACCCTGGGGGACTTCACGAATTAATTCACCCCTCCACTTT. Encoded protein: CASSFPPWGTSRINSPLHF.

This rearrangement joins TRBV5-1 to TRBJ2-5; the match to TRBD1 covers 8 bases. The CDR3 is 15 residues long. J lost 1 base, V lost 6 bases, and 8 bases had no gene match. CDR1 SGHRS and CDR2 YFSETQ come from the germline V gene. In DNA, the CDR3 is TGCGCCAGCAACAGGGGGACCGGATTCCAAGAGACCCAGTACTTC. Translated: CASNRGTGFQETQYF. The full variable domain, its missing parts supplied by reference TRBV5-1 and TRBJ2-5, is KAGVTQTPRYLIKTRGQQVTLSCSPISGHRSVSWYQQTPGQGLQFLFEYFSETQRNKGNFPGRFSGRQFSNSRSEMNVSTLELGDSALYLCASNRGTGFQETQYFGPGTRLLVL.

The rearrangement joins TRBV6-2 or TRBV6-3 to TRBJ2-3, with 14 bases identical to TRBD2. CDR3 length: 15 amino acids. Germline V lookup: CDR1 MNHEY, CDR2 SVGEGT. The V gene end was trimmed by 2 bases and the J gene end by 5 bases; junction bases not matched to a gene: 0. CDR3 residues: CASSYGLAGGDTQYF. For the CDR3, the DNA is TGTGCCAGCAGTTACGGACTAGCGGGAGGAGATACGCAGTATTTT.

CDR3 region: CASSLGTSGTSYNEQFF. CDR3 nucleotides: TGCGCCAGCAGCTTGGGGACTAGCGGGACGTCCTACAATGAGCAGTTCTTC. The chain couples TRBV5-1 to TRBJ2-1, with 12 bases matching TRBD2. This CDR3 has 17 amino acids. V gave up 0 bases and J gave up 1 base; unmatched junction bases: 2. Germline V CDR1 and CDR2: SGHRS, YFSETQ.

This sequence joins TRBV27 and TRBJ2-1, with 8 bases lining up with TRBD1. This CDR3 has 16 residues. V lost 2 bases to trimming and J lost 0 bases; unmatched junction nucleotides: 3. Per the germline V gene, CDR1 is MNHEY and CDR2 is SMNVEV (reference sequence). The CDR3 DNA is TGTGCCAGCAGTTTAAACGGACAGGGCTCCTACAATGAGCAGTTCTTC. Translated, it gives CASSLNGQGSYNEQFF.